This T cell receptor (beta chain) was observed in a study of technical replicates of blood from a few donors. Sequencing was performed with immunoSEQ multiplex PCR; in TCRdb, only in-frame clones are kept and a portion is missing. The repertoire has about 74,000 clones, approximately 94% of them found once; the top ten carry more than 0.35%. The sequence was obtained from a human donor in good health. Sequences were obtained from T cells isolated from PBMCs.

The CDR3 protein is CASSSGVNQPQHF. CDR3 DNA: TGTGCCAGCAGTTCAGGGGTGAATCAGCCCCAGCATTTT. This rearrangement joins TRBV6-5 to TRBJ1-5, with a tentative D call TRBD1 (6 bases). The length of the CDR3 is 13 residues. Germline CDR1 reads MNHEY; CDR2 reads SVGAGI. Trimming left V 4 bases short and J 4 bases short, with 8 bases between.